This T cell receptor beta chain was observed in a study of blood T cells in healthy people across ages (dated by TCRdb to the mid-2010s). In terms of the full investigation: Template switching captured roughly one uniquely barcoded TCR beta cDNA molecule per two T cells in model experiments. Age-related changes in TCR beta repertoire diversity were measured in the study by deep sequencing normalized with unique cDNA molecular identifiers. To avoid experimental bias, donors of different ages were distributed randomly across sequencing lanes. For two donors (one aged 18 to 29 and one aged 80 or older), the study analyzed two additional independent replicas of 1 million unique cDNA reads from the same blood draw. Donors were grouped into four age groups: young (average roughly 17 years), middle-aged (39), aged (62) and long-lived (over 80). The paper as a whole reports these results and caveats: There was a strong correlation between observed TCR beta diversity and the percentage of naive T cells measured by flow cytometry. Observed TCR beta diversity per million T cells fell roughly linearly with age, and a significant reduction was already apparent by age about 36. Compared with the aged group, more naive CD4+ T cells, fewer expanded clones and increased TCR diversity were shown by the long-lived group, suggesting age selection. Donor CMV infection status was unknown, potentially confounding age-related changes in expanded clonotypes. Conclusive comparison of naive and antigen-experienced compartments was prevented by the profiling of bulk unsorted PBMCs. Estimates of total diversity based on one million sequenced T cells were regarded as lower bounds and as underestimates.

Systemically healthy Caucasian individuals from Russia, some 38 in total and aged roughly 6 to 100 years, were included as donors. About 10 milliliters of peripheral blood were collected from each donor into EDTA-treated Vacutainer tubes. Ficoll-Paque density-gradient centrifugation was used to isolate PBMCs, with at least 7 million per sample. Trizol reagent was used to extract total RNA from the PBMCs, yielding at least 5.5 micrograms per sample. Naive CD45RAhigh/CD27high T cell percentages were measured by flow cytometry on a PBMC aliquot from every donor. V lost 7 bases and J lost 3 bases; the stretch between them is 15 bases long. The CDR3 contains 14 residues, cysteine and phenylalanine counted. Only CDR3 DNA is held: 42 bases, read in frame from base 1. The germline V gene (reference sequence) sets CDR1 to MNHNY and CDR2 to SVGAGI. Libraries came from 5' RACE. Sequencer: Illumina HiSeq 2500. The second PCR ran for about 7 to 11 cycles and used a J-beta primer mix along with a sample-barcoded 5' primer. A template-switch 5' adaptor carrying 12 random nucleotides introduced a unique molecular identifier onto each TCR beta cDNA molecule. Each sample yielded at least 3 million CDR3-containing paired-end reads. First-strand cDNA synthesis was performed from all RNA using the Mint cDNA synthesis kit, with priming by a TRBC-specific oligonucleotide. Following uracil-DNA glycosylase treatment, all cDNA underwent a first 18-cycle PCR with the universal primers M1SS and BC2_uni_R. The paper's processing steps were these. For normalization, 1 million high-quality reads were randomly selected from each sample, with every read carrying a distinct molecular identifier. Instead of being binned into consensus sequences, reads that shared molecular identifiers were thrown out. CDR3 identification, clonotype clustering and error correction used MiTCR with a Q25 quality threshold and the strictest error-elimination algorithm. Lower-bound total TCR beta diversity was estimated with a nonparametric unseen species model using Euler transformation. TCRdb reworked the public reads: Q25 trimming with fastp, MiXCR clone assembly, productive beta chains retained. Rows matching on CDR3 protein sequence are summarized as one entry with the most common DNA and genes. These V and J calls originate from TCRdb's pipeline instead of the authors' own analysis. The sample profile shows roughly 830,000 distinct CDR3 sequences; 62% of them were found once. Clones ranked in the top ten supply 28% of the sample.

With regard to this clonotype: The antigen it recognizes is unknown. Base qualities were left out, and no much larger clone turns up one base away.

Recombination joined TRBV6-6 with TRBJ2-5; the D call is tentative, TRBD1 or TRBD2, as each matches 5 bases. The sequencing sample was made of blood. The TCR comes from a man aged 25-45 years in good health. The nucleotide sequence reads TGTGCCAGCAATCGGGACGGAGCCGAAGAGACCCAGTACTTC. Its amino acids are CASNRDGAEETQYF.